This T cell receptor (beta chain) was recorded in a study of blood T cell repertoires in COVID-19 (dated by TCRdb to the early 2020s). Some background on the complete study: Collaborator samples came from the United States, Italy and Spain and covered acute and convalescent phases of COVID-19. The prospective study material was composed of cDNA or gDNA derived from T cells, B-cell-depleted T cells, or PBMCs. Subjects who had been exposed to COVID-19, were actively infected with it, or had recovered from it provided the deeply sampled blood TCRbeta repertoires that made up the dataset. The repertoires were released in a freely available public database meant as a resource for research on the immune response to SARS-CoV-2. The samples were drawn from the first 160 participants of the ongoing ImmuneRACE study and from about 1,200 subjects provided by 6 global collaborators. Sample metadata almost always included a de-identified subject ID, COVID-19 status, age in years and sex. Where HLA class I and class II types were available, the types were taken from metadata supplied by the sample provider, not from assay-based typing. The research as a whole found: How much clinical and demographic metadata was included differed by source and by participant, and the metadata was provided uncurated.

Concerning this clone: This receptor's antigen is unknown. Per-base quality was not reported, and no clone a single base away is much larger than it.

Each collaborating institution followed its own protocols to collect whole blood in K2EDTA tubes. Collaborator samples were shipped for TCRbeta analysis as frozen whole blood, isolated PBMCs, or DNA extracted from either sample type. The immunoSEQ Assay, a bias-controlled multiplex PCR, was used to amplify TCRbeta CDR3 regions from genomic DNA. Regarding the original processing steps: Nucleated cell counts per sample were estimated from amplification of reference gene primers within the assay. Sequence reads were collapsed and filtered to measure the absolute abundance of every unique TCRbeta CDR3 rearrangement. For each sample, productive Simpson clonality was calculated by taking the square root of Simpson's diversity index across productive rearrangements. TCRdb stores this immuneACCESS table with in-frame sequences only. Part of the clones is absent; in the studies checked, under half of the shortfall reflects unresolved V genes, and no reason is known for the rest. D and trimming were read from the DNA, whereas the V and J calls and clone size are those reported in that table. The sample profile shows tens of thousands of clones; 89% of them were found once. The ten top clones hold 8% to 10% of the sample.

Between the V and J ends, shortened by 4 bases and 4 bases respectively, the junction contains 11 bases. The CDR3 holds 13 amino acids from the cysteine to the phenylalanine. Only the CDR3 region is kept as DNA, spanning 39 bases read in frame from base 1. The germline V gene supplies CDR1 SGHRS and CDR2 YFSETQ. Specimen: peripheral blood. This clonotype was obtained from a man aged 50-60 years with active COVID-19. This receptor chain uses TRBV5-1 and TRBJ1-1, with the D gene call left open. The sequenced DNA: TGCGCCAGCAGCCCGGGGTCCATCACTGAAGCTTTCTTT. It translates as CASSPGSITEAFF.